Listed below are T cell receptor beta chains from one sample, sequenced in a study of cytomegalovirus exposure and HLA in healthy donors. Method: immunoSEQ multiplex PCR; TCRdb's copy keeps in-frame clones and lacks some. The table has 160,000 or so clones, 82% seen once. Sequenced sample: PBMCs. These receptors were taken from a woman aged 45-65 years in good health and CMV-seropositive. The CDR3 runs from the conserved cysteine through the conserved F or W. D genes are given only for firm matches. Size values are once, few and many counts, or a class for expanded clones, and some rows have none.

TRBJ1-4,TRBV27,NA,NA,TGTGCCAGCAGTTTTCGAAGAGATGAAAAACTGTTTTTT,CASSFRRDEKLFF
TRBJ2-5,TRBV25-1,NA,TRBD1,TGTGCCAGCAGTGAATATTTTGTGGGGACAGGGAGGCAAGAGACCCAGTACTTC,CASSEYFVGTGRQETQYF
TRBJ1-5,TRBV28,NA,TRBD1,TGTGCCAGCAGTCGACAAGGGACAGGAGGGGTTCAGCCCCAGCATTTT,CASSRQGTGGVQPQHF
TRBJ2-7,TRBV7-2,few,TRBD2,TGTGCCAGCAGTTCTGGGGGGGGCGAGCAGTACTTC,CASSSGGGEQYF
TRBJ1-4,TRBV11-2,NA,NA,TGTGCCAGCAGCCGCACAGGGTCTAATGAAAAACTGTTTTTT,CASSRTGSNEKLFF
TRBJ2-3,TRBV30,NA,NA,TGTGCCTGGAGTGTCCTTAGCACAGATACGCAGTATTTT,CAWSVLSTDTQYF
TRBJ1-4,TRBV4-1,NA,TRBD1,TGCGCCAGCAGCCACCCCGGGACAGGGGGCGAAAATGAAAAACTGTTTTTT,CASSHPGTGGENEKLFF
TRBJ2-7,TRBV4-3,NA,NA,TGCGCCAGCAGCCAAGGCCACAGTTCCTACGAGCAGTACTTC,CASSQGHSSYEQYF
TRBJ2-3,TRBV19,once,NA,TGTGCCAGTAGTTCCCGACTGTGGAGGCAGACAGATACGCAGTATTTT,CASSSRLWRQTDTQYF
TRBJ2-7,TRBV7-2,NA,TRBD1,TGTGCCAGCAGCGTAACAGGGGGCTACGAGCAGTACTTC,CASSVTGGYEQYF
TRBJ2-3,TRBV7-9,NA,TRBD1,TGTTCCAGCAGCTTAATGGGGACAGTCCGCACAGATACGCAGTATTTT,CSSSLMGTVRTDTQYF
TRBJ1-1,TRBV29-1,NA,NA,TGCAGCGTTACCCCTAGGCCTGGACATCAGAACACTGAAGCTTTCTTT,CSVTPRPGHQNTEAFF
TRBJ2-3,TRBV5-6,once,TRBD2,TGTGCCAGCAGCACGGGACTAGCGGGGGATCGCACAGATACGCAGTATTTT,CASSTGLAGDRTDTQYF
TRBJ1-3,TRBV11-2,NA,NA,TGTGCCAGCAGTTCGGACAGTGGAAACACCATATATTTT,CASSSDSGNTIYF
TRBJ1-2,TRBV30,NA,TRBD1,TGTGCCTGGTCTCCGGGACAGGGTTCCTACACCTTC,CAWSPGQGSYTF
TRBJ2-3,TRBV5-1,NA,TRBD2,TGCGCCAGCAGCTTGGAGGCTAGCGGGGGGGATACGCAGTATTTT,CASSLEASGGDTQYF
TRBJ1-6,TRBV4-1,NA,NA,TGCGCCAGCAGCCAGGGCCCCCGGGGGACTAACTATAATTCACCCCTCCACTTT,CASSQGPRGTNYNSPLHF
TRBJ1-1,TRBV7-2,NA,NA,TGTGCCAGCAGCCGGCAGGAGAACACTGAAGCTTTCTTT,CASSRQENTEAFF
TRBJ2-1,TRBV7-9,NA,NA,TGTGCCAGCAGCCTTATCGGGTACAATGAGCAGTTCTTC,CASSLIGYNEQFF
TRBJ2-5,TRBV7-3,NA,NA,TGTGCCAGCAGCTTGACAGAACAAGAGACCCAGTACTTC,CASSLTEQETQYF
TRBJ1-2,TRBV6-5,NA,TRBD1,TGTGCCAGCAGAATTAGGGGGCGAGACTATGGCTACACCTTC,CASRIRGRDYGYTF
TRBJ2-1,TRBV5-8,NA,TRBD2,TGTGCCAGCAGCTTGGGGGTAGCGGGGGCCAATGAGCAGTTCTTC,CASSLGVAGANEQFF